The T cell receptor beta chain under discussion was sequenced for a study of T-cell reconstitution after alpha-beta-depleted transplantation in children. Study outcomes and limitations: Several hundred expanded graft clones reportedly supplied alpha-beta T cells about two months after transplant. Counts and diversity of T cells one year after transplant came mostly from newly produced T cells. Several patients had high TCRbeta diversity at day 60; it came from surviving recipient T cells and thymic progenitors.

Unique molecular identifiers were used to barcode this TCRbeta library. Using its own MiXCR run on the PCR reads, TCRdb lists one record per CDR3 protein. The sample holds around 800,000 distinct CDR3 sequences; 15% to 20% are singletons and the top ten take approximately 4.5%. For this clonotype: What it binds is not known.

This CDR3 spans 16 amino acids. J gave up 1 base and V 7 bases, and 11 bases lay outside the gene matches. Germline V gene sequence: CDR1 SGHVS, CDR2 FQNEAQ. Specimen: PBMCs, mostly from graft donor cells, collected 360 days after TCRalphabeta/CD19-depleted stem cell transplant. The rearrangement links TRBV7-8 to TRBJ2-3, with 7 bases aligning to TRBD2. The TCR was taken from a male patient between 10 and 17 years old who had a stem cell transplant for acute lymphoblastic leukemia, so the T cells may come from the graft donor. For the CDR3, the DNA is TGTGCCAGCATCCCGGGAGGCTGGATCGGCACAGATACGCAGTATTTT. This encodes CASIPGGWIGTDTQYF. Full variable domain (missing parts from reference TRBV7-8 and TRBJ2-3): GAGVSQSPRYKVAKRGQDVALRCDPISGHVSLFWYQQALGQGPEFLTYFQNEAQLDKSGLPSDRFFAERPEGSVSTLKIQRTQQEDSAVYLCASIPGGWIGTDTQYFGPGTRLTVL.